This TCR beta chain was identified in a study of control samples from healthy donors and cancer patients. Measured with immunoSEQ multiplex PCR; TCRdb has only the in-frame clones, and not every one. In the table there are some 150,000 clones, approximately 88% of which are singletons. V shed 2 bases and J 7 bases; nucleotides not matched to a gene: 6. There are 15 residues in the CDR3. The germline gives CDR1 MNHEY, CDR2 SVGAGI. V and J are TRBV6-5 and TRBJ2-5; TRBD2 matches 11 bases. The clonotype was recovered from a man between 25 and 39 years old in good health. Sequenced input: blood. The CDR3 protein is CASSYGGSGRVTQYF. The CDR3 nucleotides are TGTGCCAGCAGTTACGGAGGTAGCGGGAGGGTGACCCAGTACTTC.